A single sample gave rise to the 21 T cell receptor beta chains below, sequenced in a study of blood T cell repertoires in COVID-19. Only in-frame clones appear in the TCRdb table, and some are missing; sequencing was by immunoSEQ multiplex PCR. The sample includes around 170,000 clones, roughly nine tenths seen only once; the top ten take 20% to 30%. Sequencing input: peripheral blood. The receptors come from a man between 60 and 75 years old with acute or convalescent COVID-19.

The V gene is TRBV5-5, the J gene TRBJ1-4; possible D gene TRBD1, 5 bases. Germline V gene sequence: CDR1 SGHKS, CDR2 YYEKEE (reference sequence). CDR3 length: 16 residues. V lost 4 bases and J 5 bases, leaving 18 bases between the germline ends. Here the CDR3 DNA reads TGTGCCAGCAGCCAGAACCCGACAGAAGGAAATGAAAAACTGTTTTTT. The encoded protein is CASSQNPTEGNEKLFF.

The chain has TRBV29-1 and TRBJ1-2; 10 bases align to TRBD1. Germline V CDR1 and CDR2: SQVTM, ANQGSEA. V trimming: 7 bases; J trimming: 2 bases; junction bases outside the gene matches: 16. This CDR3 comprises 17 residues. This CDR3 is CSARTGGYFEKNYGYTF. As DNA, the CDR3 is TGCAGCGCACGGACAGGGGGTTATTTCGAGAAGAACTATGGCTACACCTTC.

This chain joins TRBV3-1 (or the pseudogene TRBV3-2) and TRBJ2-3, with D hard to call. The CDR3 sequence is 12 residues long. The V end was cut by 1 base, the J end by 4 bases, with 3 bases between. Germline-derived CDR1 and CDR2 are LGHDT and YNNKEL (reference sequence). CDR3 in amino acids: CASSQAADTQYF. CDR3 DNA sequence: TGTGCCAGCAGCCAAGCGGCAGATACGCAGTATTTT.

Comment on this clone: The same CDR3 can be traced to other DNA sequences in this sample. The rearrangement links TRBV6-4 to TRBJ1-2, with D hard to call. Germline assignment: CDR1 MRHNA and CDR2 SNTAGT. This CDR3 has 17 residues. Trimming removed 6 bases at V and 3 bases at J, with 23 bases between. CDR3 loop: CASRPGRVIRWDYGYTF. The DNA for the CDR3 is TGTGCCAGCAGGCCCGGGAGGGTAATAAGGTGGGACTATGGCTACACCTTC.

The chain joins TRBV28 to TRBJ1-2; possibly TRBD1 for D (6 bases). Germline V gene sequence: CDR1 MDHEN, CDR2 SYDVKM. CDR3 length equals 14 residues. Trimming removed 4 bases at V and 3 bases at J, with 12 bases between. The CDR3 is CASSSRTVYYGYTF. In DNA, the CDR3 is TGTGCCAGCAGTTCAAGGACAGTCTACTATGGCTACACCTTC.

J is TRBJ1-3 and V is TRBV5-4; D is perhaps TRBD1 (5 bases). The V and J ends lost 4 bases and 2 bases respectively, with 10 bases between them. Germline V CDR1 and CDR2: SGHNT, YYREEE (reference sequence). CDR3 length: 14 residues. In DNA, the CDR3 is TGTGCCAGCAGCCGCGACAGAGCTGGAAACACCATATATTTT. Protein sequence: CASSRDRAGNTIYF. Combining the CDR3 with reference TRBV5-4 and TRBJ1-3 gives the whole variable domain ETGVTQSPTHLIKTRGQQVTLRCSSQSGHNTVSWYQQALGQGPQFIFQYYREEENGRGNFPPRFSGLQFPNYSSELNVNALELDDSALYLCASSRDRAGNTIYFGEGSWLTVV.

The chain combines TRBV5-4 with TRBJ2-7; TRBD2 agrees at 8 bases. Germline V CDR1 and CDR2: SGHNT, YYREEE (reference sequence). The CDR3 length is 15 residues. The V gene end was trimmed by 0 bases and the J gene end by 5 bases; junction bases not matched to a gene: 7. The CDR3 nucleotides read TGTGCCAGCAGCTTGGAAATCGGGAGGGCCAACGAGCAGTACTTC. It specifies CASSLEIGRANEQYF.

The chain uses TRBV24-1 and TRBJ1-2; 8 bases are shared with TRBD1. The CDR3 covers 14 residues. Germline-derived CDR1 and CDR2 are KGHDR and SFDVKD. The trim removed 2 bases at V and 6 bases at J, leaving 4 bases unmatched. The DNA of the CDR3 is TGTGCCACCAGTGATTGGGGACAGGCGAATGGCTACACCTTC. It codes for CATSDWGQANGYTF.

The V gene is TRBV6-5, the J gene TRBJ1-3, with a tentative D call TRBD1 (5 bases). The V gene's germline CDR1 is MNHEY and CDR2 SVGAGI. With 9 bases removed from V and 4 bases from J, the gap between germline ends came to 16 bases. The CDR3 covers 14 residues. The CDR3 DNA is TGTGCCAGTTACTCAGGGTTTGGAGGAAACACCATATATTTT. Translation: CASYSGFGGNTIYF.

This clone was seen more than once but under ten times. This chain joins TRBV5-1 and TRBJ2-5; D might be TRBD2 (6 bases). The CDR3 is 15 amino acids. The V gene's germline CDR1 is SGHRS and CDR2 YFSETQ. V was shortened by 2 bases and J by 1 base, with 12 bases between the two germline ends. For the CDR3, the DNA is TGCGCCAGCAGCTTTGCCCCCGGGGGCCAAGAGACCCAGTACTTC. The encoded protein is CASSFAPGGQETQYF.

This chain connects TRBV5-8 to TRBJ1-3; D uncertain. CDR3 size: 15 residues. The ends were cut back, 1 base at V and 0 bases at J, with 8 bases in the middle. The germline V gene encodes CDR1 SGHTS and CDR2 YDEGEE. The CDR3 sequence is CASSLTGPSGNTIYF. Written as DNA, the CDR3 is TGTGCCAGCAGCTTGACCGGTCCCTCTGGAAACACCATATATTTT.

The chain employs TRBV6-5 and TRBJ1-2, with a weak D call TRBD1 (6 bases). Germline V CDR1 and CDR2: MNHEY, SVGAGI. The CDR3 totals 13 residues. V lost 7 bases and J lost 4, with 13 bases in between. The CDR3 reads CASTVRGVYGYTF. CDR3 DNA sequence: TGTGCCAGCACAGTCAGGGGCGTCTATGGCTACACCTTC.

The V gene is TRBV2, the J gene TRBJ2-7; no definite D call. Germline V gene data show CDR1 as SNHLY and CDR2 as FYNNEI. CDR3 length equals 11 residues. Trimming stripped 7 bases from V and 4 bases from J, with 8 bases between. The CDR3 spells CASMSAYEQYF. CDR3 nucleotides: TGTGCCAGCATGAGCGCTTACGAGCAGTACTTC.

This clone was counted only a few times. This rearrangement joins TRBV7-2 to TRBJ2-1; 10 bases line up with TRBD2. The CDR3 is 16 residues long. Germline V gives CDR1 SGHTA, CDR2 FQGNSA. After removal of 6 bases from V and 5 bases from J, the junction contained 10 bases not matched to a gene. CDR3 DNA: TGTGCCAGCAGTCAAAGTAGGACTAGCGGAAACAATGAGCAGTTCTTC. Its translation: CASSQSRTSGNNEQFF.

CDR3 nucleotide sequence: TGTGCCAGCAGCTTTGGGGCAGGGAACCCTAACTCCTACGAGCAGTACTTC. Its protein product is CASSFGAGNPNSYEQYF. The gene calls are TRBV11-3 and TRBJ2-7, with a tentative D call TRBD1 (5 bases). Germline lookup yields CDR1 SGHNT and CDR2 YENEEA. Trimming took off 3 bases at V and 0 bases at J, with 18 bases between the two ends. CDR3 length equals 17 residues. Full variable domain (missing parts from reference TRBV11-3 and TRBJ2-7): EAGVVQSPRYKIIEKKQPVAFWCNPISGHNTLYWYLQNLGQGPELLIRYENEEAVDDSQLPKDRFSAERLKGVDSTLKIQPAELGDSAVYLCASSFGAGNPNSYEQYFGPGTRLTVT.

This clone has a handful of counts. The gene calls are TRBV5-1 and TRBJ2-7; 10 bases agree with TRBD1. The CDR3 spans 15 residues. Germline V CDR1 and CDR2: SGHRS, YFSETQ. After removal of 0 bases from V and 3 bases from J, the junction contained 3 bases not matched to a gene. Written as DNA, the CDR3 is TGCGCCAGCAGCTTGGCCGGGACAGGGGACTACGAGCAGTACTTC. Amino acid sequence: CASSLAGTGDYEQYF.

DNA of the CDR3: TGTGCCAGCAGCCTACGACAGACCTACGAGCAGTACTTC. Its translation: CASSLRQTYEQYF. This chain connects TRBV7-2 to TRBJ2-7; TRBD1 might be the D (5 bases). The V end lost 5 bases, the J end lost 2 bases, and 10 bases lay between the germline ends. Germline lookup yields CDR1 SGHTA and CDR2 FQGNSA. The CDR3 length is 13 residues.

The gene calls are TRBV12-3 or TRBV12-4 and TRBJ1-4, with D possibly being TRBD1 (6 bases). This CDR3 is 13 amino acids long. Between the trimmed V and J ends, which lost 1 base and 8 bases, there was a span of 8 bases. CDR3 DNA: TGTGCCAGCAGTTTAGGACAGGTAGAAAAACTGTTTTTT. Its translation is CASSLGQVEKLFF.

The chain combines TRBV14 with TRBJ2-5; 7 nucleotides match TRBD1. The CDR3 has 15 amino acids. J was trimmed by 3 bases and V by 0 bases; bases with no gene match: 4. Looked up from germline, CDR1 is SGHDN and CDR2 is FVKESK. The CDR3 reads CASSQENRGEETQYF. DNA of the CDR3: TGTGCCAGCAGCCAAGAGAACAGGGGCGAAGAGACCCAGTACTTC. The entire variable domain, with the rest obtained from reference TRBV14 and TRBJ2-5, is as follows: EAGVTQFPSHSVIEKGQTVTLRCDPISGHDNLYWYRRVMGKEIKFLLHFVKESKQDESGMPNNRFLAERTGGTYSTLKVQPAELEDSGVYFCASSQENRGEETQYFGPGTRLLVL.

CDR3 protein: CATPGTGVADTQYF. The CDR3 DNA reads TGTGCCACCCCGGGGACAGGGGTGGCAGATACGCAGTATTTT. The rearrangement joins TRBV24-1 to TRBJ2-3; 10 bases are a match to TRBD1. CDR1 is KGHDR and CDR2 is SFDVKD in the germline V gene. This CDR3 has 14 residues. V shed 9 bases and J 4 bases; nucleotides not matched to a gene: 6.

The chain is built from TRBV30 and TRBJ2-1; 7 bases are shared with TRBD1. This CDR3 spans 14 amino acids. V lost 2 bases, J lost 0 bases, and 1 base stayed unmatched. In germline, CDR1 is GTSNPN, CDR2 SVGIG (reference sequence). The DNA for the CDR3 is TGTGCCTGGAGTTGGGACAGCTCCTACAATGAGCAGTTCTTC. It encodes CAWSWDSSYNEQFF.